This T cell receptor (beta chain) comes out of a study of blood T cell repertoires in COVID-19 (dated by TCRdb to the early 2020s). Background for the entire study: Samples covering the acute and convalescent phases of COVID-19 were provided by collaborators in the United States, Italy and Spain. The prospective study material was composed of cDNA or gDNA derived from T cells, B-cell-depleted T cells, or PBMCs. The dataset comprised deeply sampled blood TCRbeta repertoires from subjects exposed to, actively infected with, or recovered from COVID-19. The repertoires were made available in a free public database intended to serve as a resource for research on the immune response to SARS-CoV-2. The samples were drawn from the first 160 participants of the ongoing ImmuneRACE study and from about 1,200 subjects provided by 6 global collaborators. Nearly every sample came with metadata listing a de-identified subject ID, COVID-19 status, age in years and sex. Where HLA class I and class II types were available, the types were taken from metadata supplied by the sample provider, not from assay-based typing. Study-level results and caveats: Clinical and demographic metadata were provided uncurated, with the amount varying by source and participant.

Details on this clone: Its antigen is currently not known. One base away there is no much larger clone; base qualities are not given.

Each collaborating institution followed its own protocols to collect whole blood in K2EDTA tubes. Collaborator samples were shipped for TCRbeta analysis as frozen whole blood, isolated PBMCs, or DNA extracted from either sample type. The immunoSEQ Assay, a bias-controlled multiplex PCR, was used to amplify TCRbeta CDR3 regions from genomic DNA. Per the original workflow: Nucleated cell counts per sample were estimated from amplification of reference gene primers within the assay. Sequence reads were collapsed and filtered to measure the absolute abundance of every unique TCRbeta CDR3 rearrangement. For each sample, productive Simpson clonality was calculated by taking the square root of Simpson's diversity index across productive rearrangements. The immuneACCESS repertoire file appears here via TCRdb, limited to in-frame rearrangements. These files lack a portion of the clones; in checked studies, under half of the deficit traces to unresolved V genes, and the cause of the others is not known. V and J calls and clone size come straight from that table; D and trimming were deduced from the DNA. The sample data list roughly 140,000 clones, and about 86% of these were observed just once. Roughly 4.3% of the sample is taken by the ten largest.

The germline V gene (reference sequence) supplies CDR1 LNHDA and CDR2 SQIVND. CDR3 length: 15 amino acids, cysteine to phenylalanine. Only CDR3 DNA is held: 45 bases, read in frame from base 1. V gives up 8 bases and J gives up 6 bases, and the segment between their germline ends measures 17 bases. Here the chain combines TRBV19 and TRBJ1-6; TRBD1 is possibly the D segment (6 matching bases). The sequenced sample was peripheral blood. This clonotype was sampled from a woman aged 40 to 50 with acute or convalescent COVID-19. DNA sequence: TGTGCCAGTCGGAATTTGTTAGGGGGTAATTCACCCCTCCACTTT. It is translated as CASRNLLGGNSPLHF.